This TCR beta chain comes out of a study of circulating CD8 cells and anti-PD-1 response in melanoma. Sorting of live CD3+CD8+TCRalphabeta+ cells by PD-1 and/or TIGIT gave four subsets. Germline V gives CDR1 LNHDA, CDR2 SQIVND (reference sequence). CDR3 length: 13 residues. V dropped 6 bases and J dropped 9 bases, with 16 bases sitting between them. The QIAseq Immune Repertoire TCR panel built the libraries from roughly 16 ng of total RNA. TCRdb re-called the reads with MiXCR, one entry per CDR3 protein. The data show approximately 1,200 distinct CDR3 sequences, about 6.2% seen once. This clonotype was seen more than once but under ten times.

This specimen was CD8+ T cells from PBMCs, taken at baseline or after one month of anti-PD-1 therapy (not recorded which). The genes are TRBV19 and TRBJ2-3, with TRBD2 as a possible D gene (6 bases). The sequence derives from a human donor with melanoma. The CDR3 sequence: CASSVRSSETQYF. Written as DNA, the CDR3 is TGTGCCAGTAGCGTTAGATCTAGCGAAACGCAGTATTTT.